These T cell receptor beta chains were read from a single sample in a study of beta chain features in type 1 diabetes. Using immunoSEQ multiplex PCR, the repertoire was profiled, and TCRdb retains in-frame clones only, with some absent. The sample includes about 620,000 clones, about 14% of them seen just once. Sample: naive CD4+ T cells from blood. Source of these receptors: a man younger than 30 in good health. CDR3s include the opening cysteine and the closing phenylalanine or tryptophan.

cdr3_length v_call cdr3_aa
13 TRBV5-4 CAIRRGVQETQYF
8 TRBV6-1 CASSGAFF
13 TRBV2 CASTGQGAETQYF
16 TRBV7-2 CASRVHTGASTDTQYF
18 TRBV21-1 CASSKGVTVFYNTGELFF
15 TRBV7-2 CASSLGDGIIYEQYF
12 TRBV5-1 CASSPKAETQYF
15 TRBV19 CASNPSQGRTDTQYF
16 TRBV15 CATSSSPGAQGGNLHF
15 TRBV10-3 CAISEFPAANTEAFF
13 TRBV7-9 CASSSDRGLGAFF
15 TRBV7-9 CASSGTGQNNQPQHF
18 TRBV18 CASSHFSVKGIGSYEQYF
13 TRBV29-1 CSASGQGPLILTF
14 TRBV7-2 CASSLGQGARGYTF
16 TRBV18 CASSPLTQGSYYGYTF
16 TRBV7-7 CASSGGHRESNTEAFF
11 TRBV28 CASSLNYGYTF
13 TRBV30 CAWSRWDSYEQYF
14 TRBV15 CATSRDTGPYEQYF
13 TRBV19 CASTPTGNYGYTF
16 TRBV9 CASSDTGQGSGNTIYF
14 TRBV5-4 CASSFWGIQETQYF
15 TRBV6-5 CASSLRTSGRDEQFF
15 TRBV2 CASRLDRLPFYEQYF
16 TRBV6-6 CASSTLEGTTNYGYTF
14 TRBV18 CASSRRQGAEEQYF
15 TRBV7-2 CASSLGQLAKNIQYF
15 TRBV18 CASSFLAGSTDTQYF
11 TRBV2 CASRVGTEAFF
15 TRBV28 CASSLTGATNEKLFF